This T cell receptor (beta chain) emerged from a study of T-cell reconstitution after alpha-beta-depleted transplantation in children. The germline V gene has CDR1 MGHDK and CDR2 SYGVNS. The V and J ends lost 3 bases and 3 bases respectively, with 6 bases between them. CDR3 length equals 13 residues. This clonotype has at least ten counts. The TCRbeta library was prepared with unique molecular identifiers. TCRdb re-called the PCR reads through MiXCR, storing one row per CDR3 protein. The sample has roughly 400,000 distinct CDR3 sequences, roughly 21% seen once. Sequenced here: PBMCs from the stem cell graft donor, sampled from the stem cell graft. This chain joins TRBV25-1 and TRBJ2-1; D remains unclear. The TCR sequence derives from a human donor who donated a stem cell graft to a child with acute myeloid leukemia. The CDR3 region has the DNA TGTGCCAGCAGTGAGGGGATCTACAATGAGCAGTTCTTC. This translates into CASSEGIYNEQFF. Together with reference TRBV25-1 and TRBJ2-1, the CDR3 gives the full variable domain: EADIYQTPRYLVIGTGKKITLECSQTMGHDKMYWYQQDPGMELHLIHYSYGVNSTEKGDLSSESTVSRIRTEHFPLTLESARPSHTSQYLCASSEGIYNEQFFGPGTRLTVL.